This T cell receptor (beta chain) was found in a study of post-analysis software for immune sequencing data. Study-wide background: Progressive-relapsing, secondary progressive and relapsing-remitting multiple sclerosis were among the disease courses included. Study outcomes and limitations: Under F measure analysis, samples from one preparation batch co-clustered strongly. Controls had significantly higher normalized Chao1 diversity than multiple sclerosis patients. In patients, about five TRBV segments were more frequent than in controls, with TRBV5-6, TRBV5-1 and TRBV20-1 among them.

This clonotype appeared a few times. As yet, its antigen is unknown. Unique molecular identifiers were present in the TCR beta cDNA libraries. It was from about 0.94 to 9.7 million T cells that approximately 500,000 cDNA molecules came. TCRdb reanalysed the PCR reads using MiXCR and keeps one entry per CDR3 protein. Among hundreds of thousands of distinct CDR3 sequences listed, just under 30% were seen once. The CDR3 extends over 16 amino acids. Trimming took 0 bases from V and 3 from J, leaving 14 bases between them. Germline CDR1 and CDR2: ENHRY and SYGVKD. The chain recombines TRBV10-3 with TRBJ2-5; a weak D match, TRBD1 (5 bases). The receptor's source is a girl between 10 and 17 years old with multiple sclerosis. The sequencing input was blood. The DNA of the CDR3 is TGTGCCATCAGTGAGTCGATCCGGCAGGGTAAAGAGACCCAGTACTTC. Protein product: CAISESIRQGKETQYF.